These 32 T cell receptor beta chains share one sample of origin, sequenced in a study of blood T cell repertoires in COVID-19. Produced via immunoSEQ multiplex PCR; TCRdb's table is partial and in-frame only. In the table there are about 350,000 clones, around nine tenths of which are singletons. Sequenced sample: peripheral blood. These receptors came from a woman between 65 and 79 years old with COVID-19, enrolled during active disease.

For the CDR3, the DNA is TGCGCCAGCAGCCAAGTAGGACTAGCGGGGGTTGGTGAGCAGTTCTTC. Translation gives CASSQVGLAGVGEQFF. V is TRBV4-1 and J is TRBJ2-1, with 13 bases lining up with TRBD2. V trimming: 1 base; J trimming: 9 bases; junction bases outside the gene matches: 6. There are 16 residues in the CDR3. Per germline, CDR1 MGHRA and CDR2 YSYEKL.

The V and J genes are TRBV3-1 (or the pseudogene TRBV3-2) and TRBJ2-5; a possible D gene is TRBD1 (6 bases). This CDR3 is built from 14 residues. CDR1 is LGHDT, CDR2 YNNKEL, per germline (reference sequence). The ends were cut back, 0 bases at V and 5 bases at J, with 10 bases in the middle. The CDR3, as DNA: TGTGCCAGCAGCCAAGATCGAAGGGGGGAGACCCAGTACTTC. Translated, it gives CASSQDRRGETQYF.

The CDR3 DNA follows: TGTGCCAGCTCACCAGAGGGCTCTGGGGCCAACGTCCTGACTTTC. It is translated as CASSPEGSGANVLTF. The rearrangement joins TRBV18 to TRBJ2-6; possibly TRBD2 for D (5 bases). The V end was cut by 2 bases, the J end by 0 bases, with 5 bases between. CDR1 KGHSH and CDR2 LQKENI come from the germline V gene. This CDR3 has 15 amino acids.

This clone showed up many times. This sequence joins TRBV11-2 and TRBJ1-1; no reliable D call. Trimming left V 4 bases short and J 3 bases short, with 9 bases between. This CDR3 is 13 amino acids long. Germline CDR1 reads SGHAT; CDR2 reads FQNNGV. CDR3 loop: CASSYTGDTEAFF. The CDR3 DNA is TGTGCCAGCAGCTATACCGGGGACACTGAAGCTTTCTTT.

The table lists this clone with a count of one. The chain links TRBV6-1 to TRBJ2-1; possible D gene TRBD1, 6 bases. This CDR3 comprises 15 residues. Germline CDR1 MNHNS, CDR2 SASEGT. Trimming took off 1 base at V and 3 bases at J, with 10 bases between the two ends. CDR3 sequence: CASSEEQGNYNEQFF. Written as DNA, the CDR3 is TGTGCCAGCAGTGAAGAACAGGGTAACTACAATGAGCAGTTCTTC.

The genes are TRBV19 and TRBJ1-1; D is uncertain. Trimming shortened V by 9 bases and J by 1 base, and 18 bases separated the two germline ends. Germline V gives CDR1 LNHDA, CDR2 SQIVND (reference sequence). The CDR3 is 15 amino acids. CDR3 sequence (DNA): TGTGCCAGCCAAATCCGGGGTTGGGGGAACACTGAAGCTTTCTTT. Translated: CASQIRGWGNTEAFF.

The chain uses TRBV27 and TRBJ2-7; 10 nucleotides line up with TRBD1. V lost 5 bases and J lost 4; bases outside the gene matches: 8. CDR3 size: 15 residues. Germline V gives CDR1 MNHEY, CDR2 SMNVEV (reference sequence). The CDR3 DNA reads TGTGCCAGCAGTCCGAAATGGGACAGGGGATACGAGCAGTACTTC. Residues: CASSPKWDRGYEQYF.

The chain joins TRBV6-1 to TRBJ1-5; no reliable D call. Germline V CDR1 and CDR2: MNHNS, SASEGT. V was pared by 0 bases and J by 12 bases, with 15 bases between. The CDR3 is made up of 14 amino acids. CDR3 sequence reads: CASSEAVSGYGQHF. The CDR3 DNA reads TGTGCCAGCAGTGAAGCCGTTTCGGGATACGGCCAGCATTTT.

The chain is built from TRBV3-1 (or the pseudogene TRBV3-2) and TRBJ2-1, with 7 bases fitting TRBD1. Unmatched junction bases numbered 9, after V lost 0 bases and J lost 4 bases. Germline V gene data show CDR1 as LGHDT and CDR2 as YNNKEL (reference sequence). This CDR3 has 17 amino acids. This chain's CDR3 is CASSQDRGGVIYNEQFF. The DNA of the CDR3 is TGTGCCAGCAGCCAAGATCGAGGGGGCGTAATTTACAATGAGCAGTTCTTC.

The chain combines TRBV7-2 with TRBJ1-2; D may be TRBD1 (6 bases). V shed 5 bases and J shed 1 base, with 14 bases lying between them. CDR1 and CDR2 from the germline V gene are SGHTA and FQGNSA. This CDR3 comprises 15 residues. The CDR3, as DNA: TGTGCCAGCAGCCCCTCCGCCAGGGGTAACTATGGCTACACCTTC. It specifies CASSPSARGNYGYTF.

The chain carries TRBV12-3 or TRBV12-4 and TRBJ1-2, with D uncertain. The V end was cut by 7 bases, the J end by 6 bases, with 9 bases between. CDR3 size: 11 residues. The CDR3 coding sequence is TGTGCCAGCATCGGGTTTAATGGCTACACCTTC. Amino acids: CASIGFNGYTF.

The chain couples TRBV2 to TRBJ1-2, with 9 bases aligning to TRBD1. Trimming at V came to 5 bases and at J to 6 bases, leaving 13 bases not matched to a gene. This CDR3 is built from 16 residues. Germline V gives CDR1 SNHLY, CDR2 FYNNEI. The CDR3 loop reads CASSRTGASGGDGYTF. The CDR3 DNA is TGTGCCAGCAGTCGGACAGGGGCCTCAGGCGGTGATGGCTACACCTTC.

The chain combines TRBV18 with TRBJ1-1, with a possible D match to TRBD1 (5 bases). The CDR3 sequence is 15 residues long. The V end was cut by 4 bases, the J end by 1 base, with 13 bases between. The germline V gene encodes CDR1 KGHSH and CDR2 LQKENI. The CDR3 DNA follows: TGTGCCAGCTCACGAAACAGGCCGGGGAACACTGAAGCTTTCTTT. Protein sequence: CASSRNRPGNTEAFF.

The V call is TRBV2, the J call TRBJ1-2; 7 nucleotides agree with TRBD1. Trimming at V came to 5 bases and at J to 5 bases, leaving 5 bases not matched to a gene. CDR1 SNHLY and CDR2 FYNNEI come from the germline V gene. This CDR3 is 13 amino acids long. Here the CDR3 reads CASSTGTEYGYTF. The CDR3 DNA is TGTGCCAGCAGTACCGGGACAGAATATGGCTACACCTTC.

The chain joins TRBV30 to TRBJ1-2, with D possibly TRBD1 on 5 matching bases. Trimming took off 4 bases at V and 8 bases at J, with 20 bases between the two ends. The CDR3 runs to 14 residues. CDR1 and CDR2 (germline): GTSNPN, SVGIG (reference sequence). CDR3 bases: TGTGCCTGGATCCCCGCCGGGGGGGTTTGGGGCTACACCTTC. This gives the protein CAWIPAGGVWGYTF. The whole variable domain, remainder taken from reference TRBV30 and TRBJ1-2, is SQTIHQWPATLVQPVGSPLSLECTVEGTSNPNLYWYRQAAGRGLQLLFYSVGIGQISSEVPQNLSASRPQDRQFILSSKKLLLSDSGFYLCAWIPAGGVWGYTFGSGTRLTVV.

Here the CDR3 reads CASSLVSGGNNEQFF. CDR3 DNA sequence: TGTGCCAGCAGCTTAGTGAGCGGGGGCAACAATGAGCAGTTCTTC. The J gene is TRBJ2-1, the V gene TRBV7-9, with 8 bases lining up with TRBD2. Germline assignment: CDR1 SEHNR and CDR2 FQNEAQ (reference sequence). Germline trimming cut 1 base from V and 5 bases from J; bases unmatched to any gene: 4. CDR3 length: 15 residues.

CDR3 nucleotides: TGCGCCAGCAGTCTGGGACTAGCGGGGGGGTTCGACGAGCAGTACTTC. Protein sequence: CASSLGLAGGFDEQYF. The V gene is TRBV5-1, the J gene TRBJ2-7; TRBD2 matches at 16 bases. With 5 bases clipped from V and 5 bases from J, the junction kept 7 bases outside the gene matches. The length of the CDR3 is 16 residues. Germline CDR1 and CDR2: SGHRS and YFSETQ. The whole variable domain, remainder taken from reference TRBV5-1 and TRBJ2-7, is KAGVTQTPRYLIKTRGQQVTLSCSPISGHRSVSWYQQTPGQGLQFLFEYFSETQRNKGNFPGRFSGRQFSNSRSEMNVSTLELGDSALYLCASSLGLAGGFDEQYFGPGTRLTVT.

V is TRBV5-4 and J is TRBJ2-7; 9 bases map to TRBD2. CDR3 length: 14 amino acids. V trimming: 2 bases; J trimming: 5 bases; junction bases outside the gene matches: 5. The V gene's germline CDR1 is SGHNT and CDR2 YYREEE (reference sequence). Here the CDR3 DNA reads TGTGCCAGCAGCTTCCTAGCGGGGCCAAACGAGCAGTACTTC. Encoded protein: CASSFLAGPNEQYF.

This chain uses TRBV4-3 with TRBJ1-1, with 9 bases that match TRBD1. Germline CDR1 LGHNA, CDR2 YSLEER. The CDR3 has 18 residues. Losses at the gene ends were 0 bases for V and 1 base for J; bases not matched to a gene: 9. The CDR3 region has the DNA TGCGCCAGCAGCCAAGACCCCCCCGGACAGGGGTGGAACACTGAAGCTTTCTTT. Residues: CASSQDPPGQGWNTEAFF.

This chain uses TRBV29-1 with TRBJ1-2; perhaps TRBD1 as D (5 bases). Looked up from germline, CDR1 is SQVTM and CDR2 is ANQGSEA. V lost 7 bases, J lost 6 bases, and 12 bases lay in between. The length of the CDR3 is 11 residues. DNA for the CDR3: TGCAGCGGACGACAGTCGAATGGCTACACCTTC. Its translation: CSGRQSNGYTF.

This rearrangement joins TRBV9 to TRBJ1-1; TRBD1 matches 8 bases. Germline-derived CDR1 and CDR2 are SGDLS and YYNGEE. V gave up 4 bases and J gave up 0 bases; unmatched junction bases: 11. The CDR3 contains 17 residues. The CDR3 loop is CASSSGTGQFMNTEAFF. The CDR3 coding sequence is TGTGCCAGCAGCTCGGGGACAGGACAGTTCATGAACACTGAAGCTTTCTTT.

The CDR3 reads CASSEGQGGTQYF. CDR3 nucleotides: TGTGCCAGCAGTGAGGGACAGGGGGGGACCCAGTACTTC. V usage is TRBV2 and J usage is TRBJ2-5, with 11 bases identical to TRBD1. Germline V CDR1 and CDR2: SNHLY, FYNNEI. The CDR3 consists of 13 residues. The J segment lost 7 bases and the V segment lost 3 bases, leaving 1 base of the junction unmatched.

J is TRBJ1-6 and V is TRBV2; 7 nucleotides match TRBD1. Trimming at V came to 9 bases and at J to 9 bases, leaving 5 bases not matched to a gene. The CDR3 length is 12 residues. Germline-derived CDR1 and CDR2 are SNHLY and FYNNEI. CDR3 sequence (DNA): TGTGCCAGTACCGAGGGGGCTTCACCCCTCCACTTT. Protein sequence: CASTEGASPLHF.

The chain joins TRBV6-2 or TRBV6-3 to TRBJ2-2, with 10 bases aligning to TRBD1. Germline V gene sequence: CDR1 MNHEY, CDR2 SVGEGT. Germline trimming cut 2 bases from V and 10 bases from J; bases unmatched to any gene: 4. The CDR3 is 14 amino acids. The CDR3 spells CASSYRQGAVELFF. The DNA of the CDR3 is TGTGCCAGCAGTTACAGACAGGGGGCCGTGGAGCTGTTTTTT.

The chain couples TRBV5-1 to TRBJ1-1; 7 positions match TRBD1. Germline-derived CDR1 and CDR2 are SGHRS and YFSETQ. The CDR3 sequence is 14 residues long. V lost 5 bases, J lost 2 bases, and 6 bases stayed unmatched. Here the CDR3 reads CASRLGQYNTEAFF. As DNA, the CDR3 is TGCGCCAGCAGACTGGGACAGTATAACACTGAAGCTTTCTTT.

The chain links TRBV9 to TRBJ2-7, with 8 bases aligning to TRBD1. The V and J ends lost 3 bases and 3 bases, in that order; junction bases with no gene match: 5. Germline CDR1 reads SGDLS; CDR2 reads YYNGEE. This CDR3 has 14 residues. CDR3 DNA: TGTGCCAGCAGCGCTGGACAGGGCGGCTACGAGCAGTACTTC. Its protein product is CASSAGQGGYEQYF. Full variable domain (outside the CDR3, taken from reference TRBV9 and TRBJ2-7): DSGVTQTPKHLITATGQRVTLRCSPRSGDLSVYWYQQSLDQGLQFLIQYYNGEERAKGNILERFSAQQFPDLHSELNLSSLELGDSALYFCASSAGQGGYEQYFGPGTRLTVT.

The CDR3 DNA sequence: TGTGCCAGCAGCCAAGGAGGATTCTCTGGAAACACCATATATTTT. As protein: CASSQGGFSGNTIYF. This sequence joins TRBV14 and TRBJ1-3, with D unresolved. This CDR3 region has 15 residues. Germline V gene sequence: CDR1 SGHDN, CDR2 FVKESK. The V gene lost 1 base and the J gene lost 0 bases, with 7 bases spanning the gap.

V is TRBV4-1 and J is TRBJ1-1; a possible D gene is TRBD1 (6 bases). The CDR3 consists of 14 residues. The germline V gene encodes CDR1 MGHRA and CDR2 YSYEKL. Trimming took 8 bases from V and 5 from J, leaving 18 bases between them. This chain's CDR3 is CASHPPGRGTEAFF. CDR3 bases: TGCGCCAGCCACCCCCCCGGCAGGGGAACTGAAGCTTTCTTT.

This clone occurred once. This chain joins TRBV7-2 and TRBJ1-5, with TRBD1 matching 7 bases. The CDR3 sequence is 16 residues long. The germline V gene encodes CDR1 SGHTA and CDR2 FQGNSA. The trim removed 5 bases at V and 3 bases at J, leaving 10 bases unmatched. The CDR3 region is CASSPTGMGSNQPQHF. Written as DNA, the CDR3 is TGTGCCAGCAGCCCGACAGGGATGGGGTCCAATCAGCCCCAGCATTTT.

The chain carries TRBV9 and TRBJ2-3, with 8 bases aligning to TRBD2. The CDR3 consists of 16 residues. With 4 bases clipped from V and 0 bases from J, the junction kept 7 bases outside the gene matches. Germline V gene data show CDR1 as SGDLS and CDR2 as YYNGEE. The CDR3 DNA is TGTGCCAGCAGCTCAAGCGGGGGCGCTAGCACAGATACGCAGTATTTT. Protein: CASSSSGGASTDTQYF.

Only one count was recorded for this clone. J is TRBJ2-3 and V is TRBV28; 9 bases fit TRBD2. CDR1 is MDHEN and CDR2 is SYDVKM in the germline V gene. The ends lost 2 bases at V and 1 base at J; junction bases unmatched: 7. This CDR3 has 17 amino acids. The CDR3 coding sequence is TGTGCCAGCAGTTTAGTCCCTAGCGGGGTTGGCACAGATACGCAGTATTTT. Translation: CASSLVPSGVGTDTQYF. Based on the CDR3 plus reference TRBV28 and TRBJ2-3, the full variable domain is DVKVTQSSRYLVKRTGEKVFLECVQDMDHENMFWYRQDPGLGLRLIYFSYDVKMKEKGDIPEGYSVSREKKERFSLILESASTNQTSMYLCASSLVPSGVGTDTQYFGPGTRLTVL.

The gene calls are TRBV30 and TRBJ1-1; D is ambiguous. Germline loops: CDR1 GTSNPN, CDR2 SVGIG (reference sequence). The V end lost 2 bases, the J end lost 10 bases, and 8 bases lay between the germline ends. The length of the CDR3 is 10 residues. CDR3 region: CAWSTGPAFF. The CDR3 DNA sequence: TGTGCCTGGAGTACTGGGCCAGCTTTCTTT.